Below are 25 T cell receptor beta chains sequenced from a single sample in a study of blood T cell repertoires in COVID-19. TCRdb's table, derived via immunoSEQ multiplex PCR, lists solely in-frame clones and lacks some. Among 300,000 or so clones, about 92% were seen once, and the ten largest hold around 2.5%. Sequences were obtained from PBMCs or T cells enriched from blood (not recorded which). The receptor source for this set is a man between 60 and 70 years old who had recovered from COVID-19.

CDR3 loop: CASSSGNNEQFF. CDR3 coding DNA: TGTGCCAGCAGCTCAGGAAACAATGAGCAGTTCTTC. The chain joins TRBV9 to TRBJ2-1; unclear D gene. Germline lookup yields CDR1 SGDLS and CDR2 YYNGEE. Deletions cut 4 bases from V and 5 bases from J, with 7 bases between. The CDR3 is 12 residues long.

The chain combines TRBV6-5 with TRBJ2-6, with D perhaps TRBD2 (6 bases). The germline V gene encodes CDR1 MNHEY and CDR2 SVGAGI. V shed 2 bases and J shed 2 bases, with 10 bases lying between them. The CDR3 length is 16 residues. Written as DNA, the CDR3 is TGTGCCAGCAGTTACCTTGGAGGGCCTGGGGCCAACGTCCTGACTTTC. Residues: CASSYLGGPGANVLTF.

This chain uses TRBV11-2 with TRBJ2-1; D unclear. The CDR3 extends over 17 amino acids. CDR1 and CDR2 from the germline V gene are SGHAT and FQNNGV. Trimming left V 1 base short and J 0 bases short, with 13 bases between. CDR3 in DNA: TGTGCCAGCAGCTTAGGGATCCGGCAGCGCTCCTACAATGAGCAGTTCTTC. It specifies CASSLGIRQRSYNEQFF.

The chain combines TRBV24-1 with TRBJ1-2; D is perhaps TRBD1 (5 bases). The CDR3 covers 12 residues. CDR1 is KGHDR and CDR2 is SFDVKD in the germline V gene. V lost 4 bases and J 5 bases, leaving 7 bases between the germline ends. Written as DNA, the CDR3 is TGTGCCACCAGTGAAGGGGCGTATGGCTACACCTTC. Its protein is CATSEGAYGYTF.

The chain joins TRBV5-5 to TRBJ1-2; the D is unclear. Looked up from germline, CDR1 is SGHKS and CDR2 is YYEKEE (reference sequence). Trimming cost V 0 bases and J 5 bases, with 11 bases left between them. This CDR3 has 14 amino acids. CDR3 protein: CASSLGAGMYGYTF. CDR3 in DNA: TGTGCCAGCAGCTTGGGAGCGGGGATGTATGGCTACACCTTC. The entire variable domain, with the rest obtained from reference TRBV5-5 and TRBJ1-2, is as follows: DAGVTQSPTHLIKTRGQQVTLRCSPISGHKSVSWYQQVLGQGPQFIFQYYEKEERGRGNFPDRFSARQFPNYSSELNVNALLLGDSALYLCASSLGAGMYGYTFGSGTRLTVV.

The genes are TRBV30 and TRBJ2-7; 7 bases agree with TRBD1. CDR1 is GTSNPN, CDR2 SVGIG, per germline (reference sequence). The CDR3 is 12 residues long. V shed 3 bases, J shed 3 bases, and the junction held 2 bases outside the gene matches. The CDR3 sequence is CAWSYRGYEQYF. CDR3 DNA: TGTGCCTGGAGCTACAGGGGCTACGAGCAGTACTTC. Drawing the rest from reference TRBV30 and TRBJ2-7, the complete variable domain is SQTIHQWPATLVQPVGSPLSLECTVEGTSNPNLYWYRQAAGRGLQLLFYSVGIGQISSEVPQNLSASRPQDRQFILSSKKLLLSDSGFYLCAWSYRGYEQYFGPGTRLTVT.

The chain links TRBV6-1 to TRBJ1-2; D is uncertain. CDR1 is MNHNS, CDR2 SASEGT, per germline. Trimming took off 2 bases at V and 8 bases at J, with 12 bases between the two ends. The CDR3 loop spans 13 amino acids. The CDR3 DNA reads as TGTGCCAGCAGTGAACGGGTCTCGTTGGGCTACACCTTC. Residues: CASSERVSLGYTF.

The CDR3 nucleotides are TGTGCCAGCAGTTCGATAGCGGGAGCGATCACCGGGGAGCTGTTTTTT. Translating gives CASSSIAGAITGELFF. V is TRBV27 and J is TRBJ2-2; 9 nucleotides align to TRBD2. After removal of 4 bases from V and 4 bases from J, the junction contained 7 bases not matched to a gene. This CDR3 spans 16 amino acids. The germline CDR1 and CDR2 sequences are MNHEY and SMNVEV (reference sequence).

The CDR3 sequence is CASSPMVREYNEQFF. The CDR3 DNA sequence: TGTGCCAGCTCACCGATGGTGCGGGAATACAATGAGCAGTTCTTC. The V gene is TRBV18, the J gene TRBJ2-1; maybe TRBD2 (6 bases). The CDR3 has 15 amino acids. Germline V CDR1 and CDR2: KGHSH, LQKENI. V was cut by 3 bases and J by 4 bases, with 13 bases left in between. Full variable domain (remainder filled in from reference TRBV18 and TRBJ2-1): NAGVMQNPRHLVRRRGQEARLRCSPMKGHSHVYWYRQLPEEGLKFMVYLQKENIIDESGMPKERFSAEFPKEGPSILRIQQVVRGDSAAYFCASSPMVREYNEQFFGPGTRLTVL.

J is TRBJ1-2 and V is TRBV5-5; tentative D call: TRBD1 (5 bases). V lost 0 bases to trimming and J lost 0 bases, with 15 bases between them. This CDR3 is 17 amino acids long. Germline-derived CDR1 and CDR2 are SGHKS and YYEKEE (reference sequence). CDR3 sequence (DNA): TGTGCCAGCAGCTTGGTAGGGCAGGGAATCACTAACTATGGCTACACCTTC. Translated, it gives CASSLVGQGITNYGYTF.

The chain carries TRBV11-3 and TRBJ1-3; D not certain. CDR3 length equals 15 residues. Germline CDR1 and CDR2: SGHNT and YENEEA. The germline V and J ends were trimmed by 6 bases and 7 bases, with 19 bases remaining between them. The chain's CDR3 is CASSLIRGVFNTIYF. As DNA, the CDR3 is TGTGCCAGCAGTTTGATCCGGGGAGTATTTAACACCATATATTTT.

The genes are TRBV14 and TRBJ1-4; the D gene is possibly TRBD1 (5 bases). Germline V gene sequence: CDR1 SGHDN, CDR2 FVKESK. The CDR3 covers 14 residues. V was trimmed by 4 bases and J by 7 bases, leaving 13 bases between them. CDR3 sequence: CASSRGGLSEKLFF. In DNA, the CDR3 is TGTGCCAGCAGCCGCGGGGGTTTGAGTGAAAAACTGTTTTTT.

V usage is TRBV6-4 and J usage is TRBJ1-4, with 10 bases that match TRBD1. This CDR3 has 21 amino acids. Trimming cost V 2 bases and J 0 bases; bases outside gene matches: 15. Germline loops: CDR1 MRHNA, CDR2 SNTAGT. CDR3 bases: TGTGCCAGCAGTGACCCGACGCCCCGACAGGGGGCGCTTCCAACTAATGAAAAACTGTTTTTT. Its translation: CASSDPTPRQGALPTNEKLFF.

The chain joins TRBV6-5 to TRBJ2-7; 8 bases agree with TRBD1. Trimming took 2 bases from V and 6 from J; bases not matched to a gene: 6. The CDR3 sequence is 14 residues long. Germline V gene sequence: CDR1 MNHEY, CDR2 SVGAGI. CDR3 DNA: TGTGCCAGCAGTTACGGACAGGGTATAGGCGAGCAGTACTTC. Protein product: CASSYGQGIGEQYF.

The chain couples TRBV19 to TRBJ2-3; maybe TRBD2 (6 bases). The CDR3 consists of 16 residues. Per the germline V gene, CDR1 is LNHDA and CDR2 is SQIVND (reference sequence). Trimming left V 2 bases short and J 1 base short, with 13 bases between. The CDR3 protein is CASSIQGWRGTDTQYF. CDR3 DNA: TGTGCCAGTAGTATACAGGGATGGAGGGGCACAGATACGCAGTATTTT. The full variable domain, in which reference TRBV19 and TRBJ2-3 provide the parts outside the CDR3, is DGGITQSPKYLFRKEGQNVTLSCEQNLNHDAMYWYRQDPGQGLRLIYYSQIVNDFQKGDIAEGYSVSREKKESFPLTVTSAQKNPTAFYLCASSIQGWRGTDTQYFGPGTRLTVL.

This rearrangement joins TRBV7-2 to TRBJ2-3; 11 bases agree with TRBD2. Unmatched junction bases numbered 4, after V lost 2 bases and J lost 6 bases. The CDR3 is 15 amino acids. Germline V gene data show CDR1 as SGHTA and CDR2 as FQGNSA. The CDR3 bases are TGTGCCAGCAGCTTAACTAGCGGGGGCCCCGATACGCAGTATTTT. Protein: CASSLTSGGPDTQYF.

J is TRBJ2-1 and V is TRBV30; 9 positions agree with TRBD1. The CDR3 sequence is 15 residues long. The germline CDR1 and CDR2 sequences are GTSNPN and SVGIG (reference sequence). V shed 5 bases and J 4 bases; nucleotides not matched to a gene: 9. CDR3 DNA: TGTGCCTGGGACCGAGGACAGGGGACTTACAATGAGCAGTTCTTC. Translation: CAWDRGQGTYNEQFF.

This chain's CDR3 is CASSPWTGYNSPLHF. Written as DNA, the CDR3 is TGTGCCAGCAGCCCTTGGACAGGGTATAATTCACCCCTCCACTTT. V is TRBV7-2 and J is TRBJ1-6, with 8 nucleotides matching TRBD1. CDR3 length: 15 amino acids. Germline CDR1 SGHTA, CDR2 FQGNSA. With V trimmed by 5 bases and J by 4 bases, 4 bases remained unmatched.

The chain uses TRBV30 and TRBJ1-3; no firm D call. The CDR3 is 13 residues long. Germline-derived CDR1 and CDR2 are GTSNPN and SVGIG (reference sequence). Deletions cut 1 base from V and 3 bases from J, with 7 bases between. CDR3 residues: CAWSASGGNTIYF. The CDR3 DNA is TGTGCCTGGAGTGCGAGTGGTGGAAACACCATATATTTT.

The J gene is TRBJ2-1, the V gene TRBV4-3; D not resolved. The germline V and J ends were trimmed by 2 bases and 7 bases, with 12 bases remaining between them. Per the germline V gene, CDR1 is LGHNA and CDR2 is YSLEER. The CDR3 length is 14 residues. The CDR3 region is CASSQSHSLNEQFF. CDR3 nucleotide sequence: TGCGCCAGCAGCCAATCCCACAGCCTTAATGAGCAGTTCTTC.

V is TRBV5-1 and J is TRBJ2-5, with D possibly TRBD1 on 6 matching bases. Looked up from germline, CDR1 is SGHRS and CDR2 is YFSETQ. The CDR3 length is 15 residues. V lost 0 bases and J lost 5, with 14 bases in between. In DNA, the CDR3 is TGCGCCAGCAGCTTGGGTTCTGGGGGCGCGGAGACCCAGTACTTC. Its protein is CASSLGSGGAETQYF.

The chain links TRBV9 to TRBJ2-4, with 7 bases matching TRBD2. This CDR3 spans 13 amino acids. The germline gives CDR1 SGDLS, CDR2 YYNGEE. Trimming took 3 bases from V and 5 from J; bases not matched to a gene: 2. This chain's CDR3 is CASSAAGENIQYF. In DNA, the CDR3 is TGTGCCAGCAGCGCCGCGGGAGAAAACATTCAGTACTTC.

J is TRBJ1-1 and V is TRBV9; the D gene is possibly TRBD1 (6 bases). Germline lookup yields CDR1 SGDLS and CDR2 YYNGEE. This CDR3 region has 18 residues. V lost 0 bases and J 4 bases, leaving 22 bases between the germline ends. CDR3 DNA: TGTGCCAGCAGCGTAGAGCCCACAGTCGGGGGAGGGGGCACTGAAGCTTTCTTT. It encodes CASSVEPTVGGGGTEAFF.

The J gene is TRBJ2-7, the V gene TRBV30; 15 nucleotides line up with TRBD2. Unmatched junction bases numbered 8, after V lost 4 bases and J lost 7 bases. Germline V gene sequence: CDR1 GTSNPN, CDR2 SVGIG (reference sequence). The CDR3 covers 15 residues. CDR3 nucleotides: TGTGCCTGGACCAAAAAGGGACTAGCGGGAGGTGAGCAGTACTTC. Translation gives CAWTKKGLAGGEQYF.

A single count supports this clone. The rearrangement joins TRBV4-3 to TRBJ2-3; weak D call: TRBD1 (5 bases). V lost 5 bases and J lost 5, with 17 bases in between. Looked up from germline, CDR1 is LGHNA and CDR2 is YSLEER. The CDR3 runs to 15 residues. The DNA of the CDR3 is TGCGCCAGCAGCGAGGTAGGGGTTCCGGGAGATACGCAGTATTTT. Encoded protein: CASSEVGVPGDTQYF.